The 12 T cell receptor beta chains below come from one sample, sequenced in a study of T cells in Graves' hyperthyroidism and ophthalmopathy (dated by TCRdb to the late 2010s). The library relied on multiplex PCR. The run used an Illumina HiSeq 2000. TCR beta CDR3 regions were amplified from RNA transcripts. The TCR CDR3 was subjected to a first round of RT-PCR using the HTBI primer set and the Qiagen OneStep RT-PCR kit. TCRdb redid the processing of the public reads, applying fastp at Q25 and MiXCR, and retained in-frame beta chains. Merged by CDR3 protein, the rows form single entries marked with the most common genes and DNA. Recorded for this sample are hundreds of thousands of distinct CDR3 sequences; 45% of them occurred a single time. The ten largest clones add up to less than 9% of the sample. Sample: peripheral blood or thyroid tissue (not recorded which). The receptors were sampled from an adult man with Graves' disease, either hyperthyroidism or ophthalmopathy (not recorded which).

This clonotype came up many times. This chain uses TRBV9 with TRBJ1-5; no clear D. The germline gives CDR1 SGDLS, CDR2 YYNGEE. The CDR3 has 14 residues. The ends were cut back, 0 bases at V and 7 bases at J, with 11 bases in the middle. CDR3 bases: TGTGCCAGCAGCGTAGGTATAGCGGCGCAGCCCCAGCATTTT. Amino acids: CASSVGIAAQPQHF.

With regard to this clonotype: One end of the junction is discordant with germline, which a read error may explain. The chain joins TRBV20-1 to TRBJ2-3; possible D gene TRBD1, 6 bases. This CDR3 is 12 amino acids long. CDR1 is DFQATT and CDR2 is SNEGSKA in the germline V gene (reference sequence). CDR3 region: CSSRGLTDTQYF. The CDR3 coding sequence is TGCAGTTCTAGGGGGTTGACAGATACGCAGTATTTT.

The table lists this clonotype with a few counts. The chain couples TRBV6-4 to TRBJ2-7, with D unresolved. Germline CDR1 and CDR2: MRHNA and SNTAGT. V was cut by 4 bases and J by 6 bases, with 7 bases left in between. The CDR3 is 11 amino acids. The CDR3 DNA sequence: TGTGCCAGCAGTGGAGGTAGCGAGCAGTACTTC. It translates to CASSGGSEQYF.

Many counts were recorded for this clonotype. This chain uses TRBV6-5 with TRBJ1-5; D not resolved. The CDR3 totals 13 residues. The ends were cut back, 2 bases at V and 7 bases at J, with 9 bases in the middle. From germline, CDR1 is MNHEY and CDR2 SVGAGI. CDR3 nucleotide sequence: TGTGCCAGCAGTTACGGGGAGGGCCAGCCCCAGCATTTT. Encoded protein: CASSYGEGQPQHF.

The V call is TRBV11-2, the J call TRBJ2-7, with 7 bases aligning to TRBD1. This CDR3 spans 14 amino acids. The trim removed 5 bases at V and 7 bases at J, leaving 11 bases unmatched. CDR1 is SGHAT and CDR2 is FQNNGV in the germline V gene. The CDR3 protein is CASSRSTGVGEQYF. The CDR3 nucleotides are TGTGCCAGCAGCCGTTCAACAGGGGTCGGTGAGCAGTACTTC.

The chain employs TRBV24-1 and TRBJ1-4; D remains unclear. Germline loops: CDR1 KGHDR, CDR2 SFDVKD. Trimming removed 4 bases from V and 2 bases from J, with 7 bases in between. The CDR3 contains 14 residues. The CDR3: CATSDAGTNEKLFF. CDR3 nucleotides: TGTGCCACCAGTGACGCTGGGACTAATGAAAAACTGTTTTTT.

This clonotype was counted between two and nine times. This chain links TRBV29-1 with TRBJ1-1, with a weak D call TRBD1 (6 bases). The germline V gene encodes CDR1 SQVTM and CDR2 ANQGSEA. This CDR3 spans 12 amino acids. The V gene lost 7 bases and the J gene lost 6 bases, with 15 bases spanning the gap. The CDR3 sequence: CSAYTGIAEAFF. CDR3 sequence (DNA): TGCAGCGCATACACAGGGATCGCTGAAGCTTTCTTT.

This clonotype was seen only a few times. V and J are TRBV7-9 and TRBJ1-6, with D uncertain. The CDR3 covers 13 residues. Germline loops: CDR1 SEHNR, CDR2 FQNEAQ (reference sequence). Trimming left V 2 bases short and J 7 bases short, with 6 bases between. In nucleotides, the CDR3 is TGTGCCAGCAGCTTACCAGGAAATTCACCCCTCCACTTT. It encodes CASSLPGNSPLHF.

The chain links TRBV2 to TRBJ1-2; D may be TRBD1 (5 bases). Germline V gene data show CDR1 as SNHLY and CDR2 as FYNNEI. Trimming removed 3 bases at V and 4 bases at J, with 12 bases between. This CDR3 spans 14 amino acids. CDR3: CASSDGRRGYGYTF. In nucleotides, the CDR3 is TGTGCCAGCAGTGACGGGCGGAGGGGCTATGGCTACACCTTC.

The rearrangement joins TRBV6-9 to TRBJ1-5; D call uncertain. Between the trimmed V and J ends, which lost 5 bases and 2 bases, there was a span of 13 bases. The germline V gene encodes CDR1 MNHGY and CDR2 SVAAGI. The CDR3 is 15 residues long. CDR3 DNA: TGTGCCAGCAGTGTCACCCGGTTCGGCAATCAGCCCCAGCATTTT. This encodes CASSVTRFGNQPQHF.

The chain is built from TRBV10-3 and TRBJ1-4; D uncertain. Trimming shortened V by 0 bases and J by 10 bases, and 6 bases separated the two germline ends. Germline CDR1 and CDR2: ENHRY and SYGVKD. The CDR3 has 12 residues. Written as DNA, the CDR3 is TGTGCCATCAGTGAGTCCCTCGTAAAACTGTTTTTT. Translation: CAISESLVKLFF.

The chain couples TRBV7-6 to TRBJ2-7, with a tentative D call TRBD2 (7 bases). The V gene's germline CDR1 is SGHVS and CDR2 FNYEAQ. CDR3 length: 14 amino acids. The V end lost 2 bases, the J end lost 6 bases, and 14 bases lay between the germline ends. CDR3: CASSLWGRETEQYF. The CDR3 DNA reads TGTGCCAGCAGCTTATGGGGGCGGGAGACCGAGCAGTACTTC.